The rows below give T cell receptor beta chains drawn from one sample of a study of OX40 agonist ivuxolimab in advanced cancers. Some clones are missing from TCRdb's copy, which holds only in-frame ones; the method was immunoSEQ multiplex PCR. The repertoire holds around 19,000 clones, more than 60% seen once, with 33% in the top ten. The material sequenced was CD4+ or CD8+ T cells sorted from blood, taken in a trial of the OX40 agonist ivuxolimab. Receptor source: an adult with an advanced solid tumor such as melanoma, head and neck, liver or kidney cancer. The CDR3 runs from the conserved cysteine through the conserved F or W. A D gene is named only where the DNA matches it firmly. The size field is filled for only some rows; it gives once, few, many or a size class.

j_call d_call clone_size v_call cdr3_nt cdr3_aa
TRBJ2-3 . . TRBV7-9 TGTGCCAGCACACCCCTGGGGATCAGCACAGATACGCAGTATTTT CASTPLGISTDTQYF
TRBJ2-2 . . TRBV19 TGTGCTAGTAGTCTACAGGGATTGAACACCGGGGAGCTGTTTTTT CASSLQGLNTGELFF
TRBJ1-1 . once TRBV7-8 TGTGCCAGCAGCTTAGCGGGGGCGAACACTGAAGCTTTCTTT CASSLAGANTEAFF
TRBJ2-3 . . TRBV7-9 TGTGCCAGCAGCCTCGGAAATACGGGGGCATCAGATACGCAGTATTTT CASSLGNTGASDTQYF
TRBJ1-2 . few TRBV13 TGTGCCAGCAGTGAAATCCCCCCGCAAGATGGCTACACCTTC CASSEIPPQDGYTF
TRBJ2-2 . . TRBV11-3 TGTGCCAGCAGTTTTAGTGGGGGAAGCTTCACCGGGGAGCTGTTTTTT CASSFSGGSFTGELFF
TRBJ1-3 . few TRBV7-9 TGTGCCAGCAGCTTAGATGGGGACGGAAACACCATATATTTT CASSLDGDGNTIYF
TRBJ2-3 . . TRBV27 TGTGCCAGCAGCCCAGGGGGGGCGCAGTATTTT CASSPGGAQYF
TRBJ1-2 TRBD1 once TRBV7-9 TGTGCCAGCAGCTCGGGACAGGGAGGTGGCTATGGCTACACCTTC CASSSGQGGGYGYTF
TRBJ2-3 . . TRBV7-9 TGTGCCAGCAGCTTACAGGGGATTAGCACAGATACGCAGTATTTT CASSLQGISTDTQYF
TRBJ1-1 . . TRBV13 TGCGCCAGCAGCCAAGGGGAAGAGCGTGAAGCTTTCTTT CASSQGEEREAFF
TRBJ2-2 TRBD2 . TRBV5-1 TGCGCCAGCAGCTTGGTCCCTAGCGGGACCAACACCGGGGAGCTGTTTTTT CASSLVPSGTNTGELFF
TRBJ2-7 . . TRBV10-3 TGTGCCATCAGTGAGGGCCCGGGCAGGGGCTACGAGCAGTACTTC CAISEGPGRGYEQYF
TRBJ2-2 TRBD1 . TRBV7-8 TGTGCCAGCAGCTTCCTAGACAGGGGGTCGCCCGGGGAGCTGTTTTTT CASSFLDRGSPGELFF
TRBJ2-7 . many TRBV4-1 TGCGCCAGCAGCCAAGGGCTTGGGGTGGGCGAGCAGTACTTC CASSQGLGVGEQYF
TRBJ2-7 TRBD2 once TRBV5-1 TGCGCCAGCAAGCCCCGGGACTATGGCTCCTACGAGCAGTACTTC CASKPRDYGSYEQYF
TRBJ2-3 TRBD2 . TRBV4-3 TGCGCCAGCAGCCAGTTGTCTAGCGGGGGGGTAGCAGATACGCAGTATTTT CASSQLSSGGVADTQYF
TRBJ2-1 TRBD2 . TRBV7-9 TGTGCCAGCAGCTTAGGGGTAGCGGGAGTTAATGAGCAGTTCTTC CASSLGVAGVNEQFF
TRBJ1-5 TRBD1 . TRBV15 TGTGCCACCAGCAGAGGTTCAGGAACAGGGGTGGGAAATCAGCCCCAGCATTTT CATSRGSGTGVGNQPQHF
TRBJ2-1 . . TRBV19 TGTGCCAGTAGTAGCCCACAGGTTTACTCCTACAATGAGCAGTTCTTC CASSSPQVYSYNEQFF
TRBJ1-2 TRBD1 . TRBV5-6 TGTGCCAGCAGCTTAATCAGGGGGACGAACTATGGCTACACCTTC CASSLIRGTNYGYTF
TRBJ2-7 . few TRBV7-9 TGTGCCAGCAGCGATAGGTACGAGCAGTACTTC CASSDRYEQYF
TRBJ2-1 . . TRBV5-8 TGTGCCAGCAGCTTGGAAAGTGAACATAAGTACAATGAGCAGTTCTTC CASSLESEHKYNEQFF
TRBJ2-7 . . TRBV6-5 TGTGCCAGCAGTTATAGGGGGGAAGGCGAGCAGTACTTC CASSYRGEGEQYF